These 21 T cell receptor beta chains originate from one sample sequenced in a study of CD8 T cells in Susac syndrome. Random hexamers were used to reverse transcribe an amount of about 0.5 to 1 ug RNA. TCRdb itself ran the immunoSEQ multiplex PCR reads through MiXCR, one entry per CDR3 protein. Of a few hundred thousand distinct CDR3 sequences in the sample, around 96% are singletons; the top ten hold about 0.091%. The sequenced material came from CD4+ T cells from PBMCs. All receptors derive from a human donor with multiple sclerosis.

This CDR3 reads CASSSDRNTGELFF. CDR3 DNA: TGTGCCAGCAGTTCTGACAGAAACACCGGGGAGCTGTTTTTT. The chain links TRBV28 to TRBJ2-2, with a tentative D call TRBD1 (5 bases). Germline CDR1 MDHEN, CDR2 SYDVKM. Trimming took off 4 bases at V and 2 bases at J, with 8 bases between the two ends. This CDR3 is 14 amino acids long.

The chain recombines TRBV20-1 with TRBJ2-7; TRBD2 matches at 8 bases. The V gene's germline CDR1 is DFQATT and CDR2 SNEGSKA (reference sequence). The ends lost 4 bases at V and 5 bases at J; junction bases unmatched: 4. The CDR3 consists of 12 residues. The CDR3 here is CSATTSGDEQYF. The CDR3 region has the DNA TGCAGTGCTACTACTAGCGGCGACGAGCAGTACTTC.

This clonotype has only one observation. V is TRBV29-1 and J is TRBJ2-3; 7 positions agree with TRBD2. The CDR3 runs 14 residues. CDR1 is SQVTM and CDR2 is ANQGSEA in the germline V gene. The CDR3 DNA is TGCAGTGGTGTCACAGCGGGAAGCACAGATACGCAGTATTTT. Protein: CSGVTAGSTDTQYF.

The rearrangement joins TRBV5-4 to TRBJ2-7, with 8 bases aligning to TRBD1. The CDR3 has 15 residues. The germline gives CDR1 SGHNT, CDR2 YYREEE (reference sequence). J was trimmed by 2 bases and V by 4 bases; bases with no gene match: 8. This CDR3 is CASSGGTGLPYEQYF. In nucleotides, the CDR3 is TGTGCCAGCAGCGGCGGGACAGGCCTTCCCTACGAGCAGTACTTC.

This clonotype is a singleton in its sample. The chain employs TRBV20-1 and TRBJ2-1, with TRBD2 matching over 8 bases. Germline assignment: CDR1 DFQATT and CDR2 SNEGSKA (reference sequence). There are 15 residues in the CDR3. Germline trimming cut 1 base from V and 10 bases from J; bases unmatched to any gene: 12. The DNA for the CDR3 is TGCAGTGCTAGAGTACCCACTAGCGGTCTGGGGGAGCAGTTCTTC. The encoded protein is CSARVPTSGLGEQFF.

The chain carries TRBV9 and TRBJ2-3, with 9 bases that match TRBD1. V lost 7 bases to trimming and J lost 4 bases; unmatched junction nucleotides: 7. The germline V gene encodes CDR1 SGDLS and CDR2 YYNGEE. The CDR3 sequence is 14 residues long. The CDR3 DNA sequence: TGTGCCAGCTCAGGGACAGGGAGGTCAGATACGCAGTATTTT. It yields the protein CASSGTGRSDTQYF.

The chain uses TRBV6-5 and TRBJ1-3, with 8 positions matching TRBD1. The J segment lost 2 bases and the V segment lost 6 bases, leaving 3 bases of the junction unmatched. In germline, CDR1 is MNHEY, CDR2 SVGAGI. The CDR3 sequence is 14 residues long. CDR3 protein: CASSPDRAGNTIYF. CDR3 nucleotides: TGTGCCAGCAGCCCGGACAGGGCTGGAAACACCATATATTTT.

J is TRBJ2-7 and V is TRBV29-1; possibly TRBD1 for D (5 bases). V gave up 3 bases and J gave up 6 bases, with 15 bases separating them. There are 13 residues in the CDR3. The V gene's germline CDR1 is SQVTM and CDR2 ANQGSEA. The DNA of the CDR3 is TGCAGCGTTGATAAGGGGTTTAACGGCGAGCAGTACTTC. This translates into CSVDKGFNGEQYF.

The CDR3 region is CSALLGGRGNTEAFF. The CDR3 DNA sequence: TGCAGTGCTCTGTTGGGGGGCAGGGGGAACACTGAAGCTTTCTTT. The rearrangement uses TRBV20-1 and TRBJ1-1; D possibly corresponds to TRBD1 (6 bases). This CDR3 is 15 amino acids long. Looked up from germline, CDR1 is DFQATT and CDR2 is SNEGSKA (reference sequence). V dropped 5 bases and J dropped 1 base, with 17 bases sitting between them.

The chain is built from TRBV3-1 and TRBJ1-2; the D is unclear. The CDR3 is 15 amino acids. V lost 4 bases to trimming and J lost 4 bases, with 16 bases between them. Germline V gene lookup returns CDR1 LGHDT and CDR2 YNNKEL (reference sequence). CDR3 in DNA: TGTGCCAGCAGCCCCAGACCCGTTCCCTTCTATGGCTACACCTTC. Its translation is CASSPRPVPFYGYTF.

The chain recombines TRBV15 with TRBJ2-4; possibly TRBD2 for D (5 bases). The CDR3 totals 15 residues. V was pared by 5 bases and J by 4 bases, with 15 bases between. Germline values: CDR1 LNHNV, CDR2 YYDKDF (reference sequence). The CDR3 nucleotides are TGTGCCACCAGCGCCCGTGTCTGGGAGAAAAACATTCAGTACTTC. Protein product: CATSARVWEKNIQYF.

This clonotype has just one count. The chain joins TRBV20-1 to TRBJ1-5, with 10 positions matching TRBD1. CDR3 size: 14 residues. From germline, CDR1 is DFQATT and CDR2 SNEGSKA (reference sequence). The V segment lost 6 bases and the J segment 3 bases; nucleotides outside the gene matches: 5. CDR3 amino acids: CSARQGAINQPQHF. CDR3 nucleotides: TGCAGTGCCCGACAGGGGGCCATCAATCAGCCCCAGCATTTT.

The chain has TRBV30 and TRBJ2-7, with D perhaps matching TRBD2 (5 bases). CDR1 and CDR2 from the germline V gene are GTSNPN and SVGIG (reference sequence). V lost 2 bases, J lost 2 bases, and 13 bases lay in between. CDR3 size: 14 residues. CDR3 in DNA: TGTGCCTGGAGTTTGGACTCTCTAGCCTACGAGCAGTACTTC. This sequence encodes CAWSLDSLAYEQYF.

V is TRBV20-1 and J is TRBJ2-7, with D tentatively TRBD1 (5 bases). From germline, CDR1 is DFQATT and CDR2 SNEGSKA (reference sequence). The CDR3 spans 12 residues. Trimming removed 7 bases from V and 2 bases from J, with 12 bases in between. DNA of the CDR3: TGCAGTGTCAGGACATTTACCTACGAGCAGTACTTC. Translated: CSVRTFTYEQYF.

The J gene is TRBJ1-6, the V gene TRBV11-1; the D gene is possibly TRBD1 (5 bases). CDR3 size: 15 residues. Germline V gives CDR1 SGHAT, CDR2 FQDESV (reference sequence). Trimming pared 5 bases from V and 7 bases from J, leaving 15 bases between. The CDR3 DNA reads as TGTGCCAGCAGCCCTACTGAGGGGCCGAATTCACCCCTCCACTTT. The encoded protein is CASSPTEGPNSPLHF.

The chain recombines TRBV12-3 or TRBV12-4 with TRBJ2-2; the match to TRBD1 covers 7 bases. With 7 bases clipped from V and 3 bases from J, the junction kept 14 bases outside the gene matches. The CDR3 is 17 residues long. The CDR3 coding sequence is TGTGCCAGCACCCAGACAGGGTTGCTGGGGGACACCGGGGAGCTGTTTTTT. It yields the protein CASTQTGLLGDTGELFF.

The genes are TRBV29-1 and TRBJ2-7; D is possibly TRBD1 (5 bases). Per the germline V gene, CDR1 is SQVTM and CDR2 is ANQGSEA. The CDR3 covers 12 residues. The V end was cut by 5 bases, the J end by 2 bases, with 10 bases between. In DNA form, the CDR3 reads TGCAGCGTTAAGACAGTTCCCTACGAGCAGTACTTC. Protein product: CSVKTVPYEQYF.

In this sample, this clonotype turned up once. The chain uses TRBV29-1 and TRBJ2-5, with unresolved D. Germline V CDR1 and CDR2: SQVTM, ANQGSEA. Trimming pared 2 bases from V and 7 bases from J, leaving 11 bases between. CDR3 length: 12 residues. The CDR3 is CSVEFLRVTQYF. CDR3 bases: TGCAGCGTTGAATTTCTAAGAGTGACCCAGTACTTC.

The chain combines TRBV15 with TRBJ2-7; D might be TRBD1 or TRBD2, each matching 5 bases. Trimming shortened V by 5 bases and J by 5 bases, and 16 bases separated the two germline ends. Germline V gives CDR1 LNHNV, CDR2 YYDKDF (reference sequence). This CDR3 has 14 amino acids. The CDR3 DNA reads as TGTGCCACCAGCCGGGACCGACTTAACGACGAGCAGTACTTC. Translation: CATSRDRLNDEQYF.

CDR3 in amino acids: CSARRLTGTGTSSGANVLTF. CDR3 coding DNA: TGCAGTGCTAGGCGTCTTACCGGGACAGGGACCAGCTCTGGGGCCAACGTCCTGACTTTC. The V gene is TRBV20-1, the J gene TRBJ2-6, with 9 bases aligning to TRBD1. The V gene's germline CDR1 is DFQATT and CDR2 SNEGSKA (reference sequence). The V and J ends lost 3 bases and 0 bases, in that order; junction bases with no gene match: 15. This CDR3 region has 20 residues.

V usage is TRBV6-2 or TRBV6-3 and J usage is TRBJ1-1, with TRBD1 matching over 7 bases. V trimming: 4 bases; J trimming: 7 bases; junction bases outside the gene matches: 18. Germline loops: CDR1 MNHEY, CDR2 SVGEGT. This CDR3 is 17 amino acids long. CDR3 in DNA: TGTGCCAGCAGTTCCGACAGGGAGAGGAACACTGAGGGTGAAGCTTTCTTT. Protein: CASSSDRERNTEGEAFF.